The entry below gives a single T cell receptor (beta chain) sequence along with its context. This entry belongs to a study of blood T cell repertoires in COVID-19. About the research overall: T cells, B-cell-depleted T cells, or PBMCs provided the cDNA or gDNA that served as material.

Assay used: immunoSEQ multiplex PCR; TCRdb lists only in-frame clones, some missing. The data show 60,000 to 90,000 clones, roughly 85% seen once. CDR3 length: 15 residues. Germline V CDR1 and CDR2: SGDLS, YYNGEE. With 4 bases removed from V and 7 bases from J, the gap between germline ends came to 15 bases. This rearrangement joins TRBV9 to TRBJ1-6; no firm D call. This receptor was obtained from an elderly woman with active or convalescent COVID-19. Sequencing input: peripheral blood. CDR3 nucleotide sequence: TGTGCCAGCAGCCGGTGGGAGCCATGGAATTCACCCCTCCACTTT. Its translation: CASSRWEPWNSPLHF. Based on the CDR3 plus reference TRBV9 and TRBJ1-6, the full variable domain is DSGVTQTPKHLITATGQRVTLRCSPRSGDLSVYWYQQSLDQGLQFLIQYYNGEERAKGNILERFSAQQFPDLHSELNLSSLELGDSALYFCASSRWEPWNSPLHFGNGTRLTVT.